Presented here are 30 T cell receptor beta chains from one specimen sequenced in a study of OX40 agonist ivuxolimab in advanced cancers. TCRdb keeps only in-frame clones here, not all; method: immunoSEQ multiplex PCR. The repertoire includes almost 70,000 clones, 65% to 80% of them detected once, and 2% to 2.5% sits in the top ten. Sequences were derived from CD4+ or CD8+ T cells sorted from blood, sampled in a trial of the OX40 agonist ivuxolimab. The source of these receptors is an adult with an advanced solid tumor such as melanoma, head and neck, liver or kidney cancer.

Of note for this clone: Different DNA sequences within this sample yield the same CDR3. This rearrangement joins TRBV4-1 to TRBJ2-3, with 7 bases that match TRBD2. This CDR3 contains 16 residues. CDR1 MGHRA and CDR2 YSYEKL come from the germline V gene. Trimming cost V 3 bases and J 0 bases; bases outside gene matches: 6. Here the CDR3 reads CASSHLAVSSTDTQYF. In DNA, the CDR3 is TGCGCCAGCAGCCATCTAGCGGTGTCTAGCACAGATACGCAGTATTTT.

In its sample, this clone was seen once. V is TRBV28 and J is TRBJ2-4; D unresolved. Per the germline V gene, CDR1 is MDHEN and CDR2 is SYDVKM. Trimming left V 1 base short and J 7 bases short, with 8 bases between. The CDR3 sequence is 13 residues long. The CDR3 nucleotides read TGTGCCAGCAGTTTATCTCCTAGGAACATTCAGTACTTC. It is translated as CASSLSPRNIQYF.

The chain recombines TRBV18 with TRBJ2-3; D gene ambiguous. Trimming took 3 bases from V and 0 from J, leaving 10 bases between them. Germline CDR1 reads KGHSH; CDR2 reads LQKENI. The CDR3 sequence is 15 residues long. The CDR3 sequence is CASSPEMFSTDTQYF. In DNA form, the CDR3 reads TGTGCCAGCTCACCCGAAATGTTCAGCACAGATACGCAGTATTTT.

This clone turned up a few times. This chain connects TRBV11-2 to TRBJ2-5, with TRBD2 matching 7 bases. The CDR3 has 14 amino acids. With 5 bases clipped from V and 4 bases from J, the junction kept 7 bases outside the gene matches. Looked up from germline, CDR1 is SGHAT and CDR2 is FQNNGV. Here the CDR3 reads CASSRRGSRETQYF. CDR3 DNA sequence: TGTGCCAGCAGCCGTCGCGGGAGTAGAGAGACCCAGTACTTC.

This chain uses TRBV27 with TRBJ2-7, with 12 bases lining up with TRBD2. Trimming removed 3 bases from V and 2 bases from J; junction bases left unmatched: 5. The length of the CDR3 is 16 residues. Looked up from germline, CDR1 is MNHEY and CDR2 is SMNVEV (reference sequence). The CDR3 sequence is CASSFHLAGGPYEQYF. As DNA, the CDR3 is TGTGCCAGCAGTTTCCACCTAGCGGGAGGGCCCTACGAGCAGTACTTC.

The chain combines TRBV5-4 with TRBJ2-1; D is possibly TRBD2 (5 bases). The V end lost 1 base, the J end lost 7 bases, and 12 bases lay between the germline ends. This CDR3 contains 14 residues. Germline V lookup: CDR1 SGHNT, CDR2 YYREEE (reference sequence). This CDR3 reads CASSLPETGNEQFF. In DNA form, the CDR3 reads TGTGCCAGCAGCTTGCCGGAAACGGGGAATGAGCAGTTCTTC.

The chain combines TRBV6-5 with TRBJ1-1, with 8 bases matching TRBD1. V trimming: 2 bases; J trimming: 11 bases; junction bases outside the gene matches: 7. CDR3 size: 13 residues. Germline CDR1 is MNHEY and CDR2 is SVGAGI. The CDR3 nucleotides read TGTGCCAGCAGTTACGGGCAGGGGGCGTTCGCTTTCTTT. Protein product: CASSYGQGAFAFF.

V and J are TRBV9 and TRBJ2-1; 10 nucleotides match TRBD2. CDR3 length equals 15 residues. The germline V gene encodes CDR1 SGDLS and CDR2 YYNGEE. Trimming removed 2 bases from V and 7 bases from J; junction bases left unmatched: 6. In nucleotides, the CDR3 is TGTGCCAGCAGCGTGACTAGCGGGCAGCTAAATGAGCAGTTCTTC. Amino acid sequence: CASSVTSGQLNEQFF.

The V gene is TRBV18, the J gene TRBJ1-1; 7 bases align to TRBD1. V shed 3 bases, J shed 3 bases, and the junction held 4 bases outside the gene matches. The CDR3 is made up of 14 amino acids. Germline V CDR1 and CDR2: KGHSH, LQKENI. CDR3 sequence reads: CASSPETGYTEAFF. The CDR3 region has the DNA TGTGCCAGCTCACCGGAGACAGGGTACACTGAAGCTTTCTTT.

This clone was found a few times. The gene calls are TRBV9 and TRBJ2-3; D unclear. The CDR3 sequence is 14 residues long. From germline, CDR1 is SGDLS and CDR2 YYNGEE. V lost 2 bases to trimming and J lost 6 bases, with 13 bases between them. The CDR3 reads CASSVSLVGDTQYF. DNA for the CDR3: TGTGCCAGCAGCGTGAGTCTAGTCGGTGATACGCAGTATTTT.

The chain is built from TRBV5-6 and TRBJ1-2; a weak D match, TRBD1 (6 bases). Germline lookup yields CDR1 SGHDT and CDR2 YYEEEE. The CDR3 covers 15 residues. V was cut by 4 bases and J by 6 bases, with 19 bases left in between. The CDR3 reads CASSPLGDRIDGYTF. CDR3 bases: TGTGCCAGCAGCCCCCTCGGCGACAGGATTGATGGCTACACCTTC.

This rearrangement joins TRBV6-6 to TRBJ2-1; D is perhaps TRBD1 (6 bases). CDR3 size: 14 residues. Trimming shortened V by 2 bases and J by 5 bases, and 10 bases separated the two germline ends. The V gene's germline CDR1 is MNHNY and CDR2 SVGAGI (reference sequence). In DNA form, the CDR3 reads TGTGCCAGCAGTTACATCGGACAGAACAATGAGCAGTTCTTC. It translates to CASSYIGQNNEQFF.

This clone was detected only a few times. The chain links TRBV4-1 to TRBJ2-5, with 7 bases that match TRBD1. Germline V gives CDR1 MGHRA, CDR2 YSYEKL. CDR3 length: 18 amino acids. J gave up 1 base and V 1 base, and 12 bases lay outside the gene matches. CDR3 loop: CASSQVLSSYRGQETQYF. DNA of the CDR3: TGCGCCAGCAGCCAAGTGCTGTCCTCCTACAGGGGCCAAGAGACCCAGTACTTC.

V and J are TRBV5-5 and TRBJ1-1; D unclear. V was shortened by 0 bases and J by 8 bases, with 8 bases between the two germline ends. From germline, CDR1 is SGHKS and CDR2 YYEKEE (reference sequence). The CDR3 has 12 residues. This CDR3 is CASSLDSTEAFF. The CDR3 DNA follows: TGTGCCAGCAGCTTGGATTCTACCGAAGCTTTCTTT.

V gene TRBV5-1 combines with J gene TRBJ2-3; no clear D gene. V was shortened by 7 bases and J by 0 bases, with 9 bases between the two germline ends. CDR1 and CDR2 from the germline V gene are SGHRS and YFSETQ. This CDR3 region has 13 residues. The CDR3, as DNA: TGCGCCAGCGGCGCGACTAGCACAGATACGCAGTATTTT. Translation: CASGATSTDTQYF.

CDR3 protein: CASSSTQGAHTEAFF. The CDR3 DNA is TGCGCCAGCAGCTCAACACAGGGGGCCCACACTGAAGCTTTCTTT. The chain is built from TRBV4-1 and TRBJ1-1, with 9 positions matching TRBD1. Germline CDR1 is MGHRA and CDR2 is YSYEKL. This CDR3 is 15 amino acids long. With 5 bases clipped from V and 3 bases from J, the junction kept 7 bases outside the gene matches.

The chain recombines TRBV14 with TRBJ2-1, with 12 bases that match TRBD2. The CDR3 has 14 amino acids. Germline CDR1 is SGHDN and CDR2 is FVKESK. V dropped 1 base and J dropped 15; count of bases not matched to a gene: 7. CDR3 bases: TGTGCCAGCAGCCAAGGATTACTAGCGGGAGGTCGGTTCTTC. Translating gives CASSQGLLAGGRFF.

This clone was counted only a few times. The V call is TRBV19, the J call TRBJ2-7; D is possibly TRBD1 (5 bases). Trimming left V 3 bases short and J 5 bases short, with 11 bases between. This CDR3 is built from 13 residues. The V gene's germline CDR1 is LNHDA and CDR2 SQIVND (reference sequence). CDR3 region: CASSMARADEQYF. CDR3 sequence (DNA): TGTGCCAGTAGTATGGCCAGGGCGGACGAGCAGTACTTC.

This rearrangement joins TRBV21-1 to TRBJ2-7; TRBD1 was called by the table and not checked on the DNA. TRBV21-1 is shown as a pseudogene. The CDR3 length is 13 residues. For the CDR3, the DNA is TGTGCCAGCAGCAAAGGACACAGCAGGGAGCAGTACTTC. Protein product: CASSKGHSREQYF.

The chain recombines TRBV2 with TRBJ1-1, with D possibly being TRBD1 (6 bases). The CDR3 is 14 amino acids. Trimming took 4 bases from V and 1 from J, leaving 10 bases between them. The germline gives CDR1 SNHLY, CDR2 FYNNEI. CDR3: CASSGGGGNTEAFF. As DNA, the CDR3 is TGTGCCAGCAGTGGGGGAGGGGGGAACACTGAAGCTTTCTTT. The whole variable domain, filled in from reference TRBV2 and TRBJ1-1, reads EPEVTQTPSHQVTQMGQEVILRCVPISNHLYFYWYRQILGQKVEFLVSFYNNEISEKSEIFDDQFSVERPDGSNFTLKIRSTKLEDSAMYFCASSGGGGNTEAFFGQGTRLTVV.

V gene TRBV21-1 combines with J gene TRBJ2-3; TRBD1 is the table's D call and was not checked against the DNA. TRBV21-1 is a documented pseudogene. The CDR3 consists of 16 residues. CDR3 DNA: TGTGCCAGCAGACACCCACAGGGAGATCTGTCAGATACGCAGTATTTT. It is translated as CASRHPQGDLSDTQYF.

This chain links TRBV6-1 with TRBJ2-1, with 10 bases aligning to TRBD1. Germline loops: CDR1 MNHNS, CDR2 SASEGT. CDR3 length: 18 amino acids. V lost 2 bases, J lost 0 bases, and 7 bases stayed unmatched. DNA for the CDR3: TGTGCCAGCAGTGAACGGGGACAGGGGAAAGCCTCCTACAATGAGCAGTTCTTC. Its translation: CASSERGQGKASYNEQFF.

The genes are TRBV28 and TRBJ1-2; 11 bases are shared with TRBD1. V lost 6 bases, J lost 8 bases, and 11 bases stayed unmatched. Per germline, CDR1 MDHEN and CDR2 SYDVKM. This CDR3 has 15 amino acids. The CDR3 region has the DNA TGTGCCAGCAGACTCGGACAGGGGGCAGGAAGAGGCTACACCTTC. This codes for CASRLGQGAGRGYTF.

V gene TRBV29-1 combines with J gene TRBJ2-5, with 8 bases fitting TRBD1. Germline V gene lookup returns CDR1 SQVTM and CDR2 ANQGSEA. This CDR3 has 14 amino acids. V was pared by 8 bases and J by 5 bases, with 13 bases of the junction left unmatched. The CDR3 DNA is TGCAGCTCGATGGACAGGGAGATGCCTGAGACCCAGTACTTC. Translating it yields CSSMDREMPETQYF. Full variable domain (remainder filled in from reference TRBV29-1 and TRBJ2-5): SAVISQKPSRDICQRGTSLTIQCQVDSQVTMMFWYRQQPGQSLTLIATANQGSEATYESGFVIDKFPISRPNLTFSTLTVSNMSPEDSSIYLCSSMDREMPETQYFGPGTRLLVL.

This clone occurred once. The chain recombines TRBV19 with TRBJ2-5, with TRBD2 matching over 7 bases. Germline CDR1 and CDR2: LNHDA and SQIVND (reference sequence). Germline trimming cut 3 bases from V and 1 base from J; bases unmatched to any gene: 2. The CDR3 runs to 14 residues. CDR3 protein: CASSIGRSQETQYF. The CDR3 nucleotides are TGTGCCAGTAGTATCGGGAGGTCCCAAGAGACCCAGTACTTC. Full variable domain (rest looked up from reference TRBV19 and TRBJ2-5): DGGITQSPKYLFRKEGQNVTLSCEQNLNHDAMYWYRQDPGQGLRLIYYSQIVNDFQKGDIAEGYSVSREKKESFPLTVTSAQKNPTAFYLCASSIGRSQETQYFGPGTRLLVL.

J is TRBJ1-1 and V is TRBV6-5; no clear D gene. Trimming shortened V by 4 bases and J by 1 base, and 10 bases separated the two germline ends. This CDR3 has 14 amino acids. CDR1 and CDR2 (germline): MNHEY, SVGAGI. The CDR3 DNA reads TGTGCCAGCAGTTCTAGAGTCGCGAACACTGAAGCTTTCTTT. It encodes CASSSRVANTEAFF.

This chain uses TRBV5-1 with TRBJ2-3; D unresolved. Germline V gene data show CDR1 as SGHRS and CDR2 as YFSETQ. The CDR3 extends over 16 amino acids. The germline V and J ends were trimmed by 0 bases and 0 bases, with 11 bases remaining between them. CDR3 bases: TGCGCCAGCAGCTTGGGGAACGGGCCTAGCACAGATACGCAGTATTTT. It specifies CASSLGNGPSTDTQYF.

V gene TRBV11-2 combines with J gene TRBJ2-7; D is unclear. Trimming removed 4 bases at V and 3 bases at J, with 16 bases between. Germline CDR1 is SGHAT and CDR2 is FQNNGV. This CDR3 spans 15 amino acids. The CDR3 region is CASSSLGPSGYEQYF. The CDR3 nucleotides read TGTGCCAGCAGCTCTCTAGGGCCCAGTGGCTACGAGCAGTACTTC. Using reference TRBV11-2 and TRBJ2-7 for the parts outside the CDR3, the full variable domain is EAGVAQSPRYKIIEKRQSVAFWCNPISGHATLYWYQQILGQGPKLLIQFQNNGVVDDSQLPKDRFSAERLKGVDSTLKIQPAKLEDSAVYLCASSSLGPSGYEQYFGPGTRLTVT.

CDR3 residues: CASSLAGGRGRSNQPQHF. The CDR3 bases are TGTGCCAGCAGCTTAGCGGGGGGCAGGGGGCGAAGCAATCAGCCCCAGCATTTT. This chain joins TRBV7-8 and TRBJ1-5; 8 bases line up with TRBD1. V shed 0 bases and J 1 base; nucleotides not matched to a gene: 8. Germline CDR1 SGHVS, CDR2 FQNEAQ. The CDR3 has 18 amino acids.

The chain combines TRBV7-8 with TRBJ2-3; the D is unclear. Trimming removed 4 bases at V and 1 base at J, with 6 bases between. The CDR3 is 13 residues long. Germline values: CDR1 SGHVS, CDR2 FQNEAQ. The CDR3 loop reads CASSSDGTDTQYF. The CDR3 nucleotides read TGTGCCAGCAGCTCCGACGGCACAGATACGCAGTATTTT.